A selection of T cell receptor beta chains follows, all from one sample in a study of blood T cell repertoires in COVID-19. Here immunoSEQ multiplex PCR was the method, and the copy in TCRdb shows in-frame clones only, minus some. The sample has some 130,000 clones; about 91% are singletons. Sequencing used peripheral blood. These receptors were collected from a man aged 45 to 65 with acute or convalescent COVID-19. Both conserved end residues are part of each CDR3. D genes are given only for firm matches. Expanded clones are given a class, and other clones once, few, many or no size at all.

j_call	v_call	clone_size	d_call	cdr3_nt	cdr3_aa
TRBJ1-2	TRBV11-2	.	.	TGTGCCAGCAGCTTAGACGGCAGGGGTTATTATGGCTACACCTTC	CASSLDGRGYYGYTF
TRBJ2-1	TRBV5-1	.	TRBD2	TGCGCCAGCAGCTTGGGACTAGCGGTTTACAATGAGCAGTTCTTC	CASSLGLAVYNEQFF
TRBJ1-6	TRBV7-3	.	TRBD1	TGTGCCAGCAGCTACAGGGGCGCAGATTCACCCCTCCACTTT	CASSYRGADSPLHF
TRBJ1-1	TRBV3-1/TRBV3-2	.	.	TGTGCCAGCAGCCGCCTGACGGGGAACACTGAAGCTTTCTTT	CASSRLTGNTEAFF
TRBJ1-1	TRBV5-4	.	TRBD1	TGTGCCAGCAGCTTCCCCGGACAGGGGGAGACTGAAGCTTTCTTT	CASSFPGQGETEAFF
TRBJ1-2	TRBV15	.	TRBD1	TGTGCCACCAGCGACCTGGGACAGGCCTATGGCTACACCTTC	CATSDLGQAYGYTF
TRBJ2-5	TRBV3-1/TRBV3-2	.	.	TGTGCCAGCAGCCTAACATCGGGGAGGGGGGAGACCCAGTACTTC	CASSLTSGRGETQYF
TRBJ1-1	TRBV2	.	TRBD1	TGTGCCAGCAGTGACAGGGGGCATTTTAAGTCTGAAGCTTTCTTT	CASSDRGHFKSEAFF
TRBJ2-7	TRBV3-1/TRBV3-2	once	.	TGTGCCAGCAGCCTACGAGGGCAGCATCCCTACGAGCAGTACTTC	CASSLRGQHPYEQYF
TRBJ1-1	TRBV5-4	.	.	TGTGCCAGCAGCTTCTCATGGGGGGACACTGAAGCTTTCTTT	CASSFSWGDTEAFF
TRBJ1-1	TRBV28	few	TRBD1	TGTGCCAGCAGCCCTACAATTGGACAGGAAGACACTGAAGCTTTCTTT	CASSPTIGQEDTEAFF
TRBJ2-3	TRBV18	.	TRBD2	TGTGCCAGCTCACCACCGGTGGTAGCGGGAGACAGGGATACGCAGTATTTT	CASSPPVVAGDRDTQYF
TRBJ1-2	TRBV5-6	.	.	TGTGCCAGCAGCTTGGCACAAGAAAACTATGGCTACACCTTC	CASSLAQENYGYTF
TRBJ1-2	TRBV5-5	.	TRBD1	TGTGCCAGCAGCTCCGGGCCGCCCGGGACAGGAGGTGGCTACACCTTC	CASSSGPPGTGGGYTF
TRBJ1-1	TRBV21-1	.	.	TGTGCCAGCAGCAACGAGACGCTAGGAACTGAAGCTTTCTTT	CASSNETLGTEAFF
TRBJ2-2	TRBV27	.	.	TGTGCCAGCAGTTTTTTCGCGGCCCCGAACACCGGGGAGCTGTTTTTT	CASSFFAAPNTGELFF
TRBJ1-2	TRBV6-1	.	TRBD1	TGTGCCAGCAGTGAATCTTCCGCGACAGGGGGCCGGCCCTCCTTC	CASSESSATGGRPSF
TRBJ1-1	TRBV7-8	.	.	TGTGCCAGCAGCTACCCCATGACAGGACTCTACACTGAAGCTTTCTTT	CASSYPMTGLYTEAFF
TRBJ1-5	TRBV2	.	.	TGTGCCAGCAGTGAGAGAGAGGAGAATCAGCCCCAGCATTTT	CASSEREENQPQHF
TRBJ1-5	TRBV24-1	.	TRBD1	TGTGCCACCAGGGGGGACAGGGAACAGCCCCAGCATTTT	CATRGDREQPQHF
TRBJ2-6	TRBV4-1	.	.	TGCGCCAGCAGCACCAGGGTATCAGCAGGGTCTGGGGCCAACGTCCTGACTTTC	CASSTRVSAGSGANVLTF
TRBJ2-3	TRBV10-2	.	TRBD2	TGCGCCAGCAGTGAGTCGGCGCGGGGGGGCAGTTTCGTCAGGGATACGCAGTATTTT	CASSESARGGSFVRDTQYF
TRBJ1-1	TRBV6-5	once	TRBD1	TGTGCCAGCAGTCCTCTCCCGGGACAGGGGATAAAAGCTTTCTTT	CASSPLPGQGIKAFF
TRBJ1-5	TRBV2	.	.	TGTGCCAGCAGCCCAGACGGACATAGCAATCAGCCCCAGCATTTT	CASSPDGHSNQPQHF
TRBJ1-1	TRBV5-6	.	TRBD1	TGTGCCAGCAGCGCGACAGGGGGAGCGGCTGAAGCTTTCTTT	CASSATGGAAEAFF
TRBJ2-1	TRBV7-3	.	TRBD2	TGTGCCAGCAGCTTAGGGACTAGCGGGGGGGCCGCCTCCTACAATGAGCAGTTCTTC	CASSLGTSGGAASYNEQFF
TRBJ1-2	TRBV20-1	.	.	TGCAGTGCTAGTTTACTTCTAGCGGGGGGCTACACCTTC	CSASLLLAGGYTF
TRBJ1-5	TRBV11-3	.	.	TGTGCCAGCAGCTCCTCCCCGGGTCAGCCCCAGCATTTT	CASSSSPGQPQHF
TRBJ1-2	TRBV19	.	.	TGTGCCAGCAGCTTGGTAGGCGGTTATGGCTACACCTTC	CASSLVGGYGYTF
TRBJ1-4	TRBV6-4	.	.	TGTGCCAGCAAAGGCAGGGGCTCCTCCGATAATGAAAAACTGTTTTTT	CASKGRGSSDNEKLFF
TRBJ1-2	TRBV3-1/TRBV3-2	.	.	TGTGCCAGCAGCCAAGGACAGACTAACTATGGCTACACCTTC	CASSQGQTNYGYTF
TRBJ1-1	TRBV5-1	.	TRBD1	TGCGCCAGCAGCTTGAATGCAGGGGGTAAAGAGGCTACTGAAGCTTTCTTT	CASSLNAGGKEATEAFF
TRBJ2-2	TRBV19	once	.	TGTGCCAGTAGTATCTCCCGAGCGGTAACGAACACCGGGGAGCTGTTTTTT	CASSISRAVTNTGELFF
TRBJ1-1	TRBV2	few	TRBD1	TGTGCCAGCAGTGAAAGGACAGGGGGCACTGAAGCTTTCTTT	CASSERTGGTEAFF
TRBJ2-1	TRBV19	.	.	TGTGCCAGTAGTATAGCAGCGGGTGCTTACAATGAGCAGTTCTTC	CASSIAAGAYNEQFF
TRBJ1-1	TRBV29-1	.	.	TGCAGCGTTGCAAGGGAGGGGACGGGTGAAGCTTTCTTT	CSVAREGTGEAFF
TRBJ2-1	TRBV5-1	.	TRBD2	TGCGCCAGCAGCTCGAGAAGCGGGAGCCAAGTCTATGAGCAGTTCTTC	CASSSRSGSQVYEQFF
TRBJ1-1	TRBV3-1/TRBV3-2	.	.	TGTGCCAGCAGCCAAACGGGGAGAGCTTTCTTT	CASSQTGRAFF
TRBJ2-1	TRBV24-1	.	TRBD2	TGTGCCACCAGTGATTTGCGGGGAGCGGGAGGGCGTCTTCAAAATGAGCAGTTCTTC	CATSDLRGAGGRLQNEQFF
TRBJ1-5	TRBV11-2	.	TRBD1	TGTGCCAGCAGCTTAGGTGCAGGGGGGTATACCAATCAGCCCCAGCATTTT	CASSLGAGGYTNQPQHF
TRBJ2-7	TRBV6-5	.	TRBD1	TGTGCCAGCAGTCCCTACCCGGGACAGGGGATCGAGCAGTACTTC	CASSPYPGQGIEQYF
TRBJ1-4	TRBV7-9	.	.	TGTGCCAGCCCGCCGGAGGGTGATGAAAAACTGTTTTTT	CASPPEGDEKLFF
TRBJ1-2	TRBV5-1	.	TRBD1	TGCGCCAGCAGCTCAGGGGGGCATAACTATGGCTACACCTTC	CASSSGGHNYGYTF
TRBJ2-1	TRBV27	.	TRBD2	TGTGCCAGCAGTCTTCTTGCGGGGGACTACAATGAGCAGTTCTTC	CASSLLAGDYNEQFF
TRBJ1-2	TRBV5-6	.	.	TGTGCCAGCAGCTTGACCCGCGGGCTCTTGAGTGGCTACACCTTC	CASSLTRGLLSGYTF
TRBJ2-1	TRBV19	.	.	TGTGCCAGTAGCTTTGGGGGGGCGGGAAACAATGAGCAGTTCTTC	CASSFGGAGNNEQFF
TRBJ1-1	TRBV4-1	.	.	TGCGCCAGCTCTCCCCCCGGGGGGAACACTGAAGCTTTCTTT	CASSPPGGNTEAFF
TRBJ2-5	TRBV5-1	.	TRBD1	TGCGCCAGCAGCTTGGGGGCCGGGACAGGGGTAGTCGGGACCCAGTACTTC	CASSLGAGTGVVGTQYF
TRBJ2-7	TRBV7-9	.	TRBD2	TGTGCCAGCAGCCGCGGGAGCTACGAGCAGTACTTC	CASSRGSYEQYF
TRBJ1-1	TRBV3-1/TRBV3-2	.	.	TGTGCCAGCAGACCGTTTGGGGCTAACACTGAAGCTTTCTTT	CASRPFGANTEAFF
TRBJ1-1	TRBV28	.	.	TGTGCCAGCAGTTTAGTGATAAGGGGAACTGAAGCTTTCTTT	CASSLVIRGTEAFF
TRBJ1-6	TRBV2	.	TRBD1	TGTGCCAGCAGGACTGACAGGGTCGATTCACCCCTCCACTTT	CASRTDRVDSPLHF
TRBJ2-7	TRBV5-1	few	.	TGCGCCAGCAGCGATCAGTTCTACGAGCAGTACTTC	CASSDQFYEQYF
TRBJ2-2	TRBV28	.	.	TGTGCCAGCAGTCAACTGAACACCGGGGAGCTGTTTTTT	CASSQLNTGELFF